Given below is one TCR beta chain in context. Antigen specificity is unknown. The sample belongs to a study of CD4 T cells in relation to SARS-CoV-2 and coronaviruses. At the level of the study: TCR beta CDR3s were sequenced after approximately 11-day antigen culture of PBMCs.

The data were produced by immunoSEQ multiplex PCR, yet TCRdb's version contains in-frame clones alone and is incomplete. The data hold approximately 26,000 clones, with just under 75% observed a single time. Unexposed donor CD4+ T cells date from about 2011-2018, before the COVID-19 pandemic. The cells were cultured for approximately 10 days before CD4+ T cells were isolated. V was clipped by 7 bases and J by 1 base, with 7 bases between them. Germline V gene sequence: CDR1 SNHLY, CDR2 FYNNEI. This CDR3 spans 12 amino acids. The chain links TRBV2 to TRBJ2-5; D not certain. The sequencing input was CD4+ T cells from PBMCs, cultured in vitro. This TCR derives from a human donor in good health. The CDR3 nucleotides read TGTGCCAGCACCAGTGTCCAAGAGACCCAGTACTTC. Translation: CASTSVQETQYF.